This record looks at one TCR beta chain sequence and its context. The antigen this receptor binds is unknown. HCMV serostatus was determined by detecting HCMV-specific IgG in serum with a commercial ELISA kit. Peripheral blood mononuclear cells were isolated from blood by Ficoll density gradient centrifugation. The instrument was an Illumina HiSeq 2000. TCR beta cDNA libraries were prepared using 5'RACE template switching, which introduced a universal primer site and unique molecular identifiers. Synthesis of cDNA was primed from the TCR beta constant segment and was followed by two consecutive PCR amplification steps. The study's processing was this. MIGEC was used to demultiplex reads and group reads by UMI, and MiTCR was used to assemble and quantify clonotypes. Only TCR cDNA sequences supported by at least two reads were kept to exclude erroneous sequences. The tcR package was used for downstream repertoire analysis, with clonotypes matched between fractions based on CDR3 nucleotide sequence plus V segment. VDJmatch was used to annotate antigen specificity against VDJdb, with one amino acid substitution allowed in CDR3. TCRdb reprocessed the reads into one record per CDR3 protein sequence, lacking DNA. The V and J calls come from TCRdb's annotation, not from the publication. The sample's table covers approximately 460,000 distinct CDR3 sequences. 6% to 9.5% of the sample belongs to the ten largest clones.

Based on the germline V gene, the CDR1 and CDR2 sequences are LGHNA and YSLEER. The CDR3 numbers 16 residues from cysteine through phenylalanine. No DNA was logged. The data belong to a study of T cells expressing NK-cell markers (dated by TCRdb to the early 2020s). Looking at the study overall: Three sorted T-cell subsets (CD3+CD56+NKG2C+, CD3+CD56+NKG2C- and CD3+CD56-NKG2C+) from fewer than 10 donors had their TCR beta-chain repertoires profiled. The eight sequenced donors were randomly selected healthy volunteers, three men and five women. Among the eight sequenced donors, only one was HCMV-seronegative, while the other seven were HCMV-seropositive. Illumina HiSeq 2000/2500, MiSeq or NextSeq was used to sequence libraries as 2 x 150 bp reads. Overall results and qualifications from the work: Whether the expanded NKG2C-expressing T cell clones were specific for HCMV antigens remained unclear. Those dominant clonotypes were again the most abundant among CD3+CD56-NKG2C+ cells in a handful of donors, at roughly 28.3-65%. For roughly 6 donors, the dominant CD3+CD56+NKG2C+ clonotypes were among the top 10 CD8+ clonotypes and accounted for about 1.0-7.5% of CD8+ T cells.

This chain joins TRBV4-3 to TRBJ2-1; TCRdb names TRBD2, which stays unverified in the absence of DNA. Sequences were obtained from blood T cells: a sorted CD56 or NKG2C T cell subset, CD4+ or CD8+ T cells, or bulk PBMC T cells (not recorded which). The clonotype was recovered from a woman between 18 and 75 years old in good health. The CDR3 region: CASSQVVADPYNEQFF.